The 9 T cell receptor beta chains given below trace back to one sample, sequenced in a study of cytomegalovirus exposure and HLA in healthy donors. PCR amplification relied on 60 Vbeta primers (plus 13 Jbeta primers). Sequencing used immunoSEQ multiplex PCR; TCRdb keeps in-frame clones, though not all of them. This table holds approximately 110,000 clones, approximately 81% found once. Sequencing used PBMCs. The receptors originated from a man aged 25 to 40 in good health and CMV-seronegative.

The DNA for the CDR3 is TGTGCCAGTAGATCCCCAGGAGATACGCAGTATTTT. Protein sequence: CASRSPGDTQYF. The chain recombines TRBV19 with TRBJ2-3; D ambiguous. This CDR3 has 12 residues. CDR1 and CDR2 from the germline V gene are LNHDA and SQIVND (reference sequence). V lost 6 bases, J lost 5 bases, and 9 bases lay in between.

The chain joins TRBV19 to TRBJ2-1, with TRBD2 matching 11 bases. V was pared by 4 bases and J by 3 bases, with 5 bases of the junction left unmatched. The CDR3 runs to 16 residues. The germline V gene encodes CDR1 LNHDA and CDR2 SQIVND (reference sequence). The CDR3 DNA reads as TGTGCCAGTAGTAACCTAGCGGGAGGAAACTACAATGAGCAGTTCTTC. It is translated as CASSNLAGGNYNEQFF.

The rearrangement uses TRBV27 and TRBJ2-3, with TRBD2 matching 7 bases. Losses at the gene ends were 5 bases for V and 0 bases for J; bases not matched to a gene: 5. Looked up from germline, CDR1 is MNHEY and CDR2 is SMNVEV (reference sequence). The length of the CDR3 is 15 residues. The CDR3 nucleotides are TGTGCCAGCAGTCCGGGACTACCCAGCACAGATACGCAGTATTTT. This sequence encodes CASSPGLPSTDTQYF.

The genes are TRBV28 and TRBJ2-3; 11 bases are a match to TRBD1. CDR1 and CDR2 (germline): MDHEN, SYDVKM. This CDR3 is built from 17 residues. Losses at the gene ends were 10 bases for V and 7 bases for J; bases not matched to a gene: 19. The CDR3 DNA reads TGTGCCACCACCACCCCCGCGGGACAGGGGGGTTTAAATACGCAGTATTTT. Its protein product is CATTTPAGQGGLNTQYF.

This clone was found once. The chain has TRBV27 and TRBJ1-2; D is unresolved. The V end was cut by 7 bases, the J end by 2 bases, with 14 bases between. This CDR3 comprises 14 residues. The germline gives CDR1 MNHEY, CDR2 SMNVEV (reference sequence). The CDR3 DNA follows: TGTGCCAGCAAGACGGGTGGCGTCAACTATGGCTACACCTTC. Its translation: CASKTGGVNYGYTF.

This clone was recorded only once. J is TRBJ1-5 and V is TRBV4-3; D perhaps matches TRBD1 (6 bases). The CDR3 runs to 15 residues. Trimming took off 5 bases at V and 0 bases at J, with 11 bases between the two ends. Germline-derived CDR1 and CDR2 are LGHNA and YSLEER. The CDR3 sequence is CASSSSGVSNQPQHF. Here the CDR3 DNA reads TGCGCCAGCAGCTCATCAGGGGTTAGCAATCAGCCCCAGCATTTT.

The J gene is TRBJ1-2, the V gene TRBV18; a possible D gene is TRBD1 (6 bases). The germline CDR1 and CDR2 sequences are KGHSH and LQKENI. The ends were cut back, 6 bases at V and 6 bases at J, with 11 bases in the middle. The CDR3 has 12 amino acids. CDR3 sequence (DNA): TGTGCCAGCTCGGAGAGGGGGAATGGCTACACCTTC. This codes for CASSERGNGYTF.

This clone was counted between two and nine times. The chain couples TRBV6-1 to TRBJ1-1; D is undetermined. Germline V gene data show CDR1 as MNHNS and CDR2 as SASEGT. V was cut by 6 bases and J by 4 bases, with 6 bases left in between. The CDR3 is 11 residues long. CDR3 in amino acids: CASRVSTEAFF. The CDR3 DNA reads TGTGCCAGCAGGGTTAGCACTGAAGCTTTCTTT.

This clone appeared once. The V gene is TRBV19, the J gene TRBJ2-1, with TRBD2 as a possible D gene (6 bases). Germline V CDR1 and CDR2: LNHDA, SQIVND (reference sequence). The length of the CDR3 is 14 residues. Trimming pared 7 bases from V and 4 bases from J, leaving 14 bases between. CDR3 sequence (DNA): TGTGCCAGTATGGCGGCAGGGAGGTACAATGAGCAGTTCTTC. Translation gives CASMAAGRYNEQFF.